This paragraph covers one T cell receptor (beta chain) sequence. V was clipped by 7 bases and J by 3 bases; unmatched bases: 7. The CDR3 extends over 15 amino acids. The germline V gene has CDR1 MRHNA and CDR2 SNTAGT. The data derive from a study of blood T cell repertoires in COVID-19. Overall study: The origin of the acute and convalescent COVID-19 samples was the United States, Italy and Spain. PBMCs, B-cell-depleted T cells, or T cells provided the cDNA or gDNA that made up the material.

In the source study's methods: Researchers report that nucleated cell counts were estimated from reference gene primer amplification. The data were produced by immunoSEQ multiplex PCR, yet TCRdb's version contains in-frame clones alone and is incomplete. V and J calls and clone size come straight from that table; D and trimming were deduced from the DNA. Of about 220,000 clones in the sample, roughly nine tenths were seen once. Input material: peripheral blood. The chain couples TRBV6-4 to TRBJ2-7; 12 nucleotides align to TRBD2. The source of this sequence is a man aged 35 to 55 with acute or convalescent COVID-19. CDR3 sequence (DNA): TGTGCCAGCAATTACACTAGCGGGAGGATCTACGAGCAGTACTTC. Residues: CASNYTSGRIYEQYF.